This TCR beta chain was documented in a study of CD8 T cells in Susac syndrome (dated by TCRdb to between 2017 and 2020). About the full investigation: Among the Susac syndrome patients who were sequenced, clinically active disease was present in five or six and clinical remission was observed in 8 or 9. At the time of blood withdrawal, Susac syndrome patients were either therapy-naive, taking corticosteroids (with some also receiving IVIg), or on IVIg alone. Whether CD8+ T cell activation and differentiation in Susac syndrome was antigen driven was tested using repertoire sequencing.

Results the study describes overall, beyond this receptor: In the CD4+ T cell repertoire of Susac syndrome patients, clonal expansion was not detected. The TCR sequencing and HLA analysis was acknowledged to have included a relatively small number of individuals.

Trimmed from V: 0 bases; trimmed from J: 6 bases; junction bases lacking a gene match: 4. CDR1 GTSNPN and CDR2 SVGIG are derived from the germline V gene (reference sequence). The CDR3 spans 15 residues, from the cysteine through the phenylalanine. Only CDR3 DNA remains: 45 bases, in frame from the first base. RNA was extracted using the RNeasy kit, and about 0.5 to 1 ug of the RNA was reverse transcribed with random hexamers. TCR beta CDR3 regions were amplified with the immunoSEQ multiplex PCR assay covering 54 Vbeta and 13 Jbeta segments. Bias from PCR amplification was corrected by using a synthetic template baseline for primer optimization and for computational correction. On the study's bioinformatics: Reads were annotated to V, D and J genes according to IMGT and were analyzed with immunoSEQ Analyzer, with only productive sequences retained. Clonality was computed as one minus Shannon entropy normalized by log2 of the number of productive unique sequences. For each patient and control, public and private clones were evaluated among the 100 most prevalent clones. A clone was defined as Susac-specific if it was absent from the healthy and MS cohorts, from roughly 990 published viral clones and from other ImmuneACCESS disease sequences. TCRdb trimmed public reads at Q25 via fastp, called clones via MiXCR and kept in-frame beta chains. Every distinct CDR3 protein forms one entry, paired with its most common genes and DNA. In this record, the V and J calls reflect TCRdb's handling and not the investigators' own analysis. Across this sample there are roughly 250,000 distinct CDR3 sequences, with 96% seen only once. Approximately 0.1% of the sample goes to the ten largest clones.

Peripheral blood CD8+ and CD4+ T cells from healthy donors, Susac syndrome patients and multiple sclerosis patients were profiled by high-throughput TCR beta sequencing. Susac syndrome patients met recently defined diagnostic criteria for definite or probable disease. CD8+ TEMRA cells were enriched by FACS, while bulk CD8+ and CD4+ T cells were purified by magnetic negative isolation. Blood was collected in EDTA tubes and processed within 24 hours, with PBMCs isolated through density gradient centrifugation. PBMCs intended for TCR sequencing were frozen in liquid nitrogen and were later thawed in a 37 degrees C water bath. The sorted or isolated CD4+, CD8+ and CD8+ TEMRA cells had a purity of 90% or higher. On this clonotype itself: No antigen is known for it. Base quality data are lacking; no much larger clone is found one base away.

Sample: CD4+ T cells from PBMCs. This clonotype originated in a human donor with Susac syndrome. The sequence is built from TRBV30 and TRBJ2-2; 10 central bases correspond to TRBD2. The CDR3 amino acid sequence is: CAWSVPLAGAGELFF. In nucleotide form, the sequence is TGTGCCTGGAGTGTACCTCTAGCGGGAGCCGGGGAGCTGTTTTTT.